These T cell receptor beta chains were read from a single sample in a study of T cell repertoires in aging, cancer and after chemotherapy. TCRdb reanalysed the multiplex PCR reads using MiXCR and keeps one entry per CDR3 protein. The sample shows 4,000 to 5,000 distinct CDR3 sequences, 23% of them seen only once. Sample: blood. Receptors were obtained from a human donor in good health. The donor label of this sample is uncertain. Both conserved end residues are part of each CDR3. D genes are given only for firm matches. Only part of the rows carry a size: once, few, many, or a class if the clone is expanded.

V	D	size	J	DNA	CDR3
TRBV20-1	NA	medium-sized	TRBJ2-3	TGCAGTGCTGGGAAGGGGAAGGCAGATACGCAGTATTTT	CSAGKGKADTQYF
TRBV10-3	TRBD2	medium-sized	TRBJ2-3	TGTGCCATCAGGTTGCTAGCGGGGGGCGGCACAGATACGCAGTATTTT	CAIRLLAGGGTDTQYF
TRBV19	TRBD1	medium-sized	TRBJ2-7	TGTGCCAGTAGCCCCCTAACAGGGGTTGAGCAGTACTTC	CASSPLTGVEQYF
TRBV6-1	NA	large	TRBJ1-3	TGTGCCAGCAGTGAAGCAGAGGGGTCCGGAAACACCATATATTTT	CASSEAEGSGNTIYF
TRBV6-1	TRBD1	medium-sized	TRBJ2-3	TGTGCCAGCAGCGCCCAGGGGGCGGTTGCAGATACGCAGTATTTT	CASSAQGAVADTQYF
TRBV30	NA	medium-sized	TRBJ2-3	TGTGCCTGGAGTGTACTAGTGGGGGAATACGATACGCAGTATTTT	CAWSVLVGEYDTQYF
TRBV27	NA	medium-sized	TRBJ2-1	TGTGCCAGCAGTTTACCCCCCTACAATGAGCAGTTCTTC	CASSLPPYNEQFF
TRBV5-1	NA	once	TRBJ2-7	TGCGCCAGCAGCTTGGTGTTTGGGGACAACTCCTACGAGCAGTACTTC	CASSLVFGDNSYEQYF
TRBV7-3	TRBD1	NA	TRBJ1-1	TGTGCCAGCAGGTTCCCAGGGGGATCCACTGAAGCTTTCTTT	CASRFPGGSTEAFF
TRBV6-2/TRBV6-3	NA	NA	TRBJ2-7	TGTGCCAGCAGTTACGGGGTCATACCGGGACAAGATTCCTACGAGCAGTACTTC	CASSYGVIPGQDSYEQYF
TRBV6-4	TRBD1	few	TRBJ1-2	TGTGCCAGCAGTCAGGGGGAAACCTATGGCTACACCTTC	CASSQGETYGYTF
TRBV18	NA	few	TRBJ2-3	TGTGCCAGCTCACCAAACCTGGGGGGAACAGATACGCAGTATTTT	CASSPNLGGTDTQYF
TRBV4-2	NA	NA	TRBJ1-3	TGTGCCAGCAGCCTTGCACAGGACGACTCTGGAAACACCATATATTTT	CASSLAQDDSGNTIYF
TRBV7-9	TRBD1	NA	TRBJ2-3	TGTGCCAGCAGCCCGAGACAGGGCCCCGATACGCAGTATTTT	CASSPRQGPDTQYF
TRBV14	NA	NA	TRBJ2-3	TGTGCCAGCAGCCTTACCCTTCCGCAGATTGGGGATACGCAGTATTTT	CASSLTLPQIGDTQYF
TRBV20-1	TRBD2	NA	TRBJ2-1	TGCAGTGCTCCTCGACTAGCGGGATACAGGGATGAGCAGTTCTTC	CSAPRLAGYRDEQFF
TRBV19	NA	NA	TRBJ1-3	TGTGCCAGTAGTATCCAAGGTACCTCTGGAAACACCATATATTTT	CASSIQGTSGNTIYF
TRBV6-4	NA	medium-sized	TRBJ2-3	TGTGCCAGCAGTGTAGCGGGCACAGATACGCAGTATTTT	CASSVAGTDTQYF
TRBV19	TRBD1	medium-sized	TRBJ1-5	TGTGCCAGTAGTATGGGGACAGGGTCCGGTCAGCCCCAGCATTTT	CASSMGTGSGQPQHF
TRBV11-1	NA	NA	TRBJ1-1	TGTGCCAGCAGCTCCACGGGTCAGATGAACACTGAAGCTTTCTTT	CASSSTGQMNTEAFF
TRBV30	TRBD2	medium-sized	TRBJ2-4	TGTGCCTGGATGGCTAGCGGAAGAAACATTCAGTACTTC	CAWMASGRNIQYF
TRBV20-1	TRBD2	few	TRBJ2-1	TGCAGTGCTAGACGTAGCGGGAGAGGTAAATTAGCGGGCAATGAGCAGTTCTTC	CSARRSGRGKLAGNEQFF
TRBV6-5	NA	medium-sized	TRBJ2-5	TGTGCCAGCAGCCGGACTGGGGGAGAGACCCAGTACTTC	CASSRTGGETQYF
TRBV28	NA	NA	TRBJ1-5	TGTGCCAGCAGTTTTAGCAGGAGTGGCCAGCCCCAGCATTTT	CASSFSRSGQPQHF
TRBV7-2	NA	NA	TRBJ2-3	TGTGCCAGCAGCTTAGTAGGTCTTGGACAACCCACAGATACGCAGTATTTT	CASSLVGLGQPTDTQYF
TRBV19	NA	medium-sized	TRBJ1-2	TGTGCCAGTAGTATAGCCGGACAAGGGATCTATGGCTACACCTTC	CASSIAGQGIYGYTF
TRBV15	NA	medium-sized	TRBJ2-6	TGTGCCACCAGCAGAGATAGGGCTGGGGCCAACGTCCTGACTTTC	CATSRDRAGANVLTF
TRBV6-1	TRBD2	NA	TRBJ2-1	TGTGCCAGCAGTGAACTAGCGGGAGGGTACGTTGAGCAGTTCTTC	CASSELAGGYVEQFF
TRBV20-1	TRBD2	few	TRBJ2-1	TGCAGTGCTATCTTCCGGGACTATGGGCGGGGTGAGCAGTTCTTC	CSAIFRDYGRGEQFF
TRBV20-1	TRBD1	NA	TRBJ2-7	TGCAGTGCTGGGACAGGGTGGGACGAGCAGTACTTC	CSAGTGWDEQYF
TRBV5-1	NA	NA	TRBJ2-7	TGCGCCAGCAGCTTGGTCGGCAGTTCAAGCTCCTACGAGCAGTACTTC	CASSLVGSSSSYEQYF
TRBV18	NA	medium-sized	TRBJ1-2	TGTGCCACCTCCGGGACAAGTTATGGCTACACCTTC	CATSGTSYGYTF
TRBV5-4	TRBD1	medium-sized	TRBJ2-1	TGTGCCAGCAGCTCGCGACAGGGGGACAATGAGCAGTTCTTC	CASSSRQGDNEQFF
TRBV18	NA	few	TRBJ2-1	TGTGCCAGCTCACCCCTCCCGGTAGGGGATGAGCAGTTCTTC	CASSPLPVGDEQFF
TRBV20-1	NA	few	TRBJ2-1	TGCAGTGCTAGCCGGTCGGGGGTTGGCAATGAGCAGTTCTTC	CSASRSGVGNEQFF
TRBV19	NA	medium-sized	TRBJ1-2	TGTGCCAGTAGTATAGACGGCCAGGGTCGGCGTTATGGCTACACCTTC	CASSIDGQGRRYGYTF
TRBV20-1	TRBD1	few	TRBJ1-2	TGCAGTGCTCACAGGGGTGGCTACACCTTC	CSAHRGGYTF
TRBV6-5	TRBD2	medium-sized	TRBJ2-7	TGTGCCAGCAGTTCCGGGACTAGCGAAGGTCTCGAGCAGTACTTC	CASSSGTSEGLEQYF
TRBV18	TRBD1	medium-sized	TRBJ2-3	TGTGCCAGCTCACAGCGAAGACTTGGACAGGGGAACACAGATACGCAGTATTTT	CASSQRRLGQGNTDTQYF
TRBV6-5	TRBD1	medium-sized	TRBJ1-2	TGTGCCAGCAGAACAACAGGGGATTTTGGCTATGGCTACACCTTC	CASRTTGDFGYGYTF
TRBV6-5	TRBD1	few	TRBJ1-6	TGTGCCAGCAGTTACTCGACAGGGAGCTCCTATAATTCACCCCTCCACTTT	CASSYSTGSSYNSPLHF
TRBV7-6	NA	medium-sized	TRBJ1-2	TGTGCCAGCAGCCCGCGAGTCGCCTGGAACTATGGCTACACCTTC	CASSPRVAWNYGYTF
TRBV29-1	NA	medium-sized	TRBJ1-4	TGCAGCGTTGCCCGCGGGACGGGTGAAAAACTGTTTTTT	CSVARGTGEKLFF